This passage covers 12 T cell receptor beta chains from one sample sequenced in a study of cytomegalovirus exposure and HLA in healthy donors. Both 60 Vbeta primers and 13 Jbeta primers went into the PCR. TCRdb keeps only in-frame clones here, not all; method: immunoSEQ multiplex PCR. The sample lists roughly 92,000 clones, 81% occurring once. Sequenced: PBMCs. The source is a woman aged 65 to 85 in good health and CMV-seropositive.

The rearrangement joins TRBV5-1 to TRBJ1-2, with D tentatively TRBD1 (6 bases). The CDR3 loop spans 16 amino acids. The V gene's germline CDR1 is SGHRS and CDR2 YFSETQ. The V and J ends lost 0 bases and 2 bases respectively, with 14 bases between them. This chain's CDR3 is CASSLDGGVGNYGYTF. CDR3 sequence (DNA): TGCGCCAGCAGCTTGGATGGGGGCGTTGGGAACTATGGCTACACCTTC.

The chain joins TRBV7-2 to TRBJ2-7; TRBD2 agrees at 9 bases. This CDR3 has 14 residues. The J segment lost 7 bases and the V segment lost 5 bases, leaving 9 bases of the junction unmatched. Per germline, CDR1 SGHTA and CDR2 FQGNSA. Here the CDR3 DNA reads TGTGCCAGCAGCCCCCCAGCGGGAGGCGGTGAGCAGTACTTC. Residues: CASSPPAGGGEQYF.

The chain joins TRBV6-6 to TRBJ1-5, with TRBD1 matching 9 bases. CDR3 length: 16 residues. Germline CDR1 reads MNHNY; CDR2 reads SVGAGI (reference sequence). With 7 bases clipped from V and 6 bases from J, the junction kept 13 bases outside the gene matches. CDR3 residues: CASNPQGASGGQPQHF. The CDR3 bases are TGTGCCAGCAACCCACAGGGGGCGTCGGGCGGTCAGCCCCAGCATTTT.

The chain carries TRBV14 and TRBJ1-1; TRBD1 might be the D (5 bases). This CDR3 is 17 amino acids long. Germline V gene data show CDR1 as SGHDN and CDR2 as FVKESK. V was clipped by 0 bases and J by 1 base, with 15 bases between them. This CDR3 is CASSQDRPTAWNTEAFF. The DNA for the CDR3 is TGTGCCAGCAGCCAAGATCGACCGACAGCCTGGAACACTGAAGCTTTCTTT.

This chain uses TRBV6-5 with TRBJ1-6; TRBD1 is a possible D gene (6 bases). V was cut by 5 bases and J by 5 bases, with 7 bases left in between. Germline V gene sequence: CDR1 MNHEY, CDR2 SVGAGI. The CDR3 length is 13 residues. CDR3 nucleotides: TGTGCCAGCAGTAGGACAGATAATTCACCCCTCCACTTT. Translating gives CASSRTDNSPLHF.

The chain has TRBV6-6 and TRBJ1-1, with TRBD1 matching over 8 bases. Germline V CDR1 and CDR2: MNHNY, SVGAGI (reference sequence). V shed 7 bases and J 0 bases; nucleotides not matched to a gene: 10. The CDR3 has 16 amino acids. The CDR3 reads CASTRTGSVMNTEAFF. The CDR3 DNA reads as TGTGCCAGCACCCGGACAGGGAGTGTGATGAACACTGAAGCTTTCTTT.

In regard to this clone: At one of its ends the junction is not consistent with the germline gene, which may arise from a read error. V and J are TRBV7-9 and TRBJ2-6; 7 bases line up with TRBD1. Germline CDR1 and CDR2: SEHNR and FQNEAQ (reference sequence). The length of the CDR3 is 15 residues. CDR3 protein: CAGSLQGTGANVLTF. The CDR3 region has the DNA TGTGCCGGCAGTTTACAGGGGACCGGGGCCAACGTCCTGACTTTC.

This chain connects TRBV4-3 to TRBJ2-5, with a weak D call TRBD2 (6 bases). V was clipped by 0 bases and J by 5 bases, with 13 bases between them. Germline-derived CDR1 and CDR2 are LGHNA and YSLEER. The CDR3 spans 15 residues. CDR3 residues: CASSQDGRGEETQYF. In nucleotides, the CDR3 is TGCGCCAGCAGCCAAGATGGGCGGGGCGAGGAGACCCAGTACTTC.

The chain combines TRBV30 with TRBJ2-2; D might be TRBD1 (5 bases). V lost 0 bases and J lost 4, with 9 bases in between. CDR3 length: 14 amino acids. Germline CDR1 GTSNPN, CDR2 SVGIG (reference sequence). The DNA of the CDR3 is TGTGCCTGGAGTGTACAGGCCAGCACCGGGGAGCTGTTTTTT. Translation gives CAWSVQASTGELFF.

CDR3 residues: CASSFPTSASPYGYTF. Here the CDR3 DNA reads TGTGCCAGCAGCTTTCCAACTTCTGCGTCCCCTTATGGCTACACCTTC. The chain carries TRBV5-4 and TRBJ1-2; D is uncertain. Germline CDR1 is SGHNT and CDR2 is YYREEE (reference sequence). The length of the CDR3 is 16 residues. Trimming pared 2 bases from V and 5 bases from J, leaving 19 bases between.

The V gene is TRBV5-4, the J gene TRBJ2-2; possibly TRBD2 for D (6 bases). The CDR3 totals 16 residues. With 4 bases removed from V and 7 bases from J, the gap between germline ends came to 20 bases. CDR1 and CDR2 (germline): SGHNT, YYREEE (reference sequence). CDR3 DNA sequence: TGTGCCAGCAGCCCCTCCTTGGAGAGGCGGGGCGGGGAGCTGTTTTTT. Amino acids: CASSPSLERRGGELFF.

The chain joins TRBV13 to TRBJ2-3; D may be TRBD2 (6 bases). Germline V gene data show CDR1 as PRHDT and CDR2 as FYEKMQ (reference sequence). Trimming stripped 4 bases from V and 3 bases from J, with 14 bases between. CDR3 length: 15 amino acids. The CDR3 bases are TGTGCCAGCAGCTCTAAGGGGAGCGGGACAGATACGCAGTATTTT. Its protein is CASSSKGSGTDTQYF.